The clone carrying this T cell receptor (beta chain) has just a few counts. What it recognizes is unknown. The data belong to a study of T-cell memory formation after mild COVID-19. At the level of the study: TCR clusters were mostly donor specific. Study observations and caveats: Nothing confirmed that second-wave clones peaking on day 37 were specific for SARS-CoV-2. The appearance of some responding clones in pre-infection memory suggested that cross-reactive memory joined. Researchers report contracting CD4+ clones mostly in CM and EM, with CD8+ clones in EMRA.

TCRdb fed the 5' RACE reads into MiXCR, producing one record per CDR3 protein. Of roughly 400,000 distinct CDR3 sequences in the sample, approximately 25% were seen once. The trim removed 4 bases at V and 7 bases at J, leaving 10 bases unmatched. The CDR3 contains 17 residues. Per the germline V gene, CDR1 is MGHRA and CDR2 is YSYEKL. The clonotype was recovered from an adult woman who had mild COVID-19 (a few samples of this study predate the infection). Cell type and time point are not known. V gene TRBV4-1 combines with J gene TRBJ2-2; TRBD2 agrees at 12 bases. Input material: PBMCs or a T cell subset sorted from them (not recorded which). CDR3: CASSPLLAGGPGGELFF. DNA of the CDR3: TGCGCCAGCAGCCCGCTACTAGCGGGAGGTCCGGGCGGGGAGCTGTTTTTT.